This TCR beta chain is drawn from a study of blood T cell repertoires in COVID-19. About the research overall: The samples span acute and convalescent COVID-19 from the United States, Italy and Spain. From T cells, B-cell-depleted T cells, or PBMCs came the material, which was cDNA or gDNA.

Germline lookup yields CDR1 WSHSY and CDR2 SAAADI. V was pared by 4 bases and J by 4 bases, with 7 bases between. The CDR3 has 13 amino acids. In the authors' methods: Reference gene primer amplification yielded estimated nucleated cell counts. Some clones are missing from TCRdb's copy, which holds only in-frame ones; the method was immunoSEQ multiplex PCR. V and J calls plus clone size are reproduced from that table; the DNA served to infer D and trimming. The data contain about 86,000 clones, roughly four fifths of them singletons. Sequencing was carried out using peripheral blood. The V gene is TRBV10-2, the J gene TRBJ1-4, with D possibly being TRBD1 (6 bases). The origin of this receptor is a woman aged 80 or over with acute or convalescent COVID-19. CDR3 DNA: TGCGCCAGCAGTGTGGACAGTAATGAAAAACTGTTTTTT. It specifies CASSVDSNEKLFF.